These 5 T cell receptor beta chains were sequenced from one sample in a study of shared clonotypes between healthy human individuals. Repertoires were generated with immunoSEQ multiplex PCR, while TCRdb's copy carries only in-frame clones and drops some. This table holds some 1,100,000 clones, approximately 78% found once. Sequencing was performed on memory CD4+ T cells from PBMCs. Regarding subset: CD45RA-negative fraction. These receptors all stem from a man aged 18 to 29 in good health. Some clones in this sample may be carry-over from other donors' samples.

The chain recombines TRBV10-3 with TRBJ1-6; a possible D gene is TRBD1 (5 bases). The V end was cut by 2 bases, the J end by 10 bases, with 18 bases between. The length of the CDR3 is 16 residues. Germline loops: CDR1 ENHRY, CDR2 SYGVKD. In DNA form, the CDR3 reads TGTGCCATCAGTGAGCCCCGGGGGGGAGTGGGATCACCCCTCCACTTT. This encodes CAISEPRGGVGSPLHF.

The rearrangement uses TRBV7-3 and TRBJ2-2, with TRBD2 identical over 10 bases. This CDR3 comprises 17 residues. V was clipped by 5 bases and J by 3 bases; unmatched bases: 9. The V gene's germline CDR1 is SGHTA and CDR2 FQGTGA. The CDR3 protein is CASSPHRTSGYTGELFF. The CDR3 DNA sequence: TGTGCCAGCAGCCCGCACAGGACTAGCGGATACACCGGGGAGCTGTTTTTT.

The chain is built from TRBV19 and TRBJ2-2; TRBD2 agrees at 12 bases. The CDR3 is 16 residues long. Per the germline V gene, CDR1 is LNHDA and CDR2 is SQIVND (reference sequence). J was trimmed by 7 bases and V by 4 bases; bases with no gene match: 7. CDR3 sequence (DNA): TGTGCCAGTAGTAACACCCCTAGCGGGAGGGGCGGGGAGCTGTTTTTT. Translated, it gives CASSNTPSGRGGELFF.

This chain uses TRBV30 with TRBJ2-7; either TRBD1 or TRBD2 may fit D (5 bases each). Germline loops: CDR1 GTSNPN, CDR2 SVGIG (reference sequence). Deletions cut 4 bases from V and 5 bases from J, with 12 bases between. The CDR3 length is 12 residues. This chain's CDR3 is CAWTGTANEQYF. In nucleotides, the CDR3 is TGTGCCTGGACCGGGACGGCCAACGAGCAGTACTTC.

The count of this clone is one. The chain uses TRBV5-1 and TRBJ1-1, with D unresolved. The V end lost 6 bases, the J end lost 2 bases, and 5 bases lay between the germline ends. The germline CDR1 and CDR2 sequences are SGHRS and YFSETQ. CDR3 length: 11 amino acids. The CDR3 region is CASKKNTEAFF. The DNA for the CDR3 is TGCGCCAGCAAAAAAAACACTGAAGCTTTCTTT.